Reported below is one T cell receptor (beta chain). Antigen specificity is unknown. Trimming took off 5 bases at V and 4 bases at J, with 15 bases between the two ends. This CDR3 region has 14 residues. Germline CDR1 SEHNR, CDR2 FQNEAQ (reference sequence). Profiling relied on immunoSEQ multiplex PCR, and the TCRdb table lists in-frame clones only, not all of them. Of roughly 100,000 clones in the sample, about 77% are singletons; the top ten hold approximately 9%. As to time point: cycle 4 day 1 (C4D1), after about 6 weeks of nivolumab. Each patient experienced a relapse that followed autologous stem cell transplantation, and brentuximab vedotin exposure varied. Patients reached a best response of complete response, partial response or progressive disease. This sample was taken from a study of PD-1 blockade in classical Hodgkin lymphoma. Study-wide findings and caveats: A reduction in baseline TCR diversity was reportedly seen in newly diagnosed patients relative to healthy donors. CD4+ TCR diversity, unlike CD8+, climbed significantly by C4D1. Patients newly diagnosed and complete responders had comparable baseline diversity.

The sample in question was peripheral blood mononuclear cells (PBMCs), obtained before the fourth cycle of nivolumab. The source is a human donor with classical Hodgkin lymphoma. The chain has TRBV7-9 and TRBJ2-7, with D possibly matching TRBD1 (5 bases). CDR3 DNA sequence: TGTGCCAGCAGCCCCTGGGGCCCTCCGTACGAGCAGTACTTC. It yields the protein CASSPWGPPYEQYF.